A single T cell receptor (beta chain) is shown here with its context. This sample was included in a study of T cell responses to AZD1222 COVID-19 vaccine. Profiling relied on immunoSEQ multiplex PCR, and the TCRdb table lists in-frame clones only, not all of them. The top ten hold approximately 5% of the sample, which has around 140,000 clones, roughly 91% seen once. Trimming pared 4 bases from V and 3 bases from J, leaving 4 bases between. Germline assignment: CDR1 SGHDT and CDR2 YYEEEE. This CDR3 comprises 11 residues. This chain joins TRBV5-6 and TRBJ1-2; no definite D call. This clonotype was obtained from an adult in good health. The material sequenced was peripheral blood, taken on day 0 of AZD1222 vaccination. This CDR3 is CASSRDYGYTF. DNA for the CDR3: TGTGCCAGCAGCCGAGACTATGGCTACACCTTC.